One sample yielded the 20 T cell receptor beta chains listed below, sequenced in a study of regulatory T cells in long-lasting Graves disease. Construction of TCR beta libraries relied on iRepertoire HTBI primers and on Arm-PCR targeting CDR3 regions. In TCRdb, the multiplex PCR reads were re-called with MiXCR into one record per CDR3 protein. Here the sample spans about 610,000 distinct CDR3 sequences, about 16% being singletons. Time point indicated: newly diagnosed GD, antithyroid drugs for less than 3 months. RNA isolated from PBMCs was used to make the TCR library. The same data also contributed to another study, on T cells in Graves' hyperthyroidism and ophthalmopathy.

The specimen comprised peripheral blood mononuclear cells (PBMCs), sampled at new diagnosis, from a patient treated with antithyroid drugs. These receptors all come from a young man with Graves disease.

A few counts support this clonotype. A much larger clone lies a single base off, so this may be a read error. This sequence joins TRBV6-4 and TRBJ1-2; D unclear. CDR1 MRHNA and CDR2 SNTAGT come from the germline V gene. CDR3 size: 10 residues. Here the CDR3 reads CASIDYGYTF. CDR3 nucleotides: TGTGCCAGCATTGACTATGGCTACACCTTC.

A note on this clonotype: The junction departs from germline at one end; a sequencing error may be responsible. J is TRBJ2-3 and V is TRBV7-7, with 9 bases identical to TRBD2. Looked up from germline, CDR1 is SSHAT and CDR2 is FNYEAQ (reference sequence). The CDR3 loop spans 15 amino acids. In DNA form, the CDR3 reads TGTGCTAGCAGCTTAGGACTAGCGAATACAGATACGCAGTATTTT. Translated, it gives CASSLGLANTDTQYF. The complete variable domain, with remaining parts taken from reference TRBV7-7 and TRBJ2-3, reads GAGVSQSPRYKVTKRGQDVTLRCDPISSHATLYWYQQALGQGPEFLTYFNYEAQPDKSGLPSDRFSAERPEGSISTLTIQRTEQRDSAMYRCASSLGLANTDTQYFGPGTRLTVL.

Ten or more counts support this clonotype. This sequence joins TRBV14 and TRBJ1-2; D gene uncertain. Germline CDR1 reads SGHDN; CDR2 reads FVKESK. Trimming removed 6 bases from V and 4 bases from J, with 15 bases in between. The CDR3 has 14 amino acids. The CDR3 region has the DNA TGTGCCAGCAGTCCCCGGACGAATCCCTATGGCTACACCTTC. Protein product: CASSPRTNPYGYTF.

The gene calls are TRBV20-1 and TRBJ2-7, with TRBD2 matching over 8 bases. With 1 base clipped from V and 3 bases from J, the junction kept 2 bases outside the gene matches. The germline gives CDR1 DFQATT, CDR2 SNEGSKA (reference sequence). The CDR3 has 13 residues. CDR3 nucleotide sequence: TGCAGTGCTAGAGGGACTAGCATCTACGAGCAGTACTTC. Translating it yields CSARGTSIYEQYF.

Details on this clonotype: One end of the junction fails to match germline, which may point to a read error. The gene calls are TRBV25-1 and TRBJ2-7, with D perhaps TRBD2 (5 bases). This CDR3 spans 13 amino acids. CDR1 and CDR2 from the germline V gene are MGHDK and SYGVNS. CDR3 residues: CASSEAGTYEQCF. In DNA form, the CDR3 reads TGTGCCAGCAGTGAGGCGGGTACCTACGAGCAGTGCTTC.

The chain carries TRBV10-3 and TRBJ2-2; the D is unclear. This CDR3 contains 15 residues. CDR1 ENHRY and CDR2 SYGVKD come from the germline V gene. V shed 8 bases and J shed 3 bases, with 16 bases lying between them. In DNA, the CDR3 is TGTGCCATCCTGGCCCTCGGCCAGGACACCGGGGAGCTGTTTTTT. Its protein is CAILALGQDTGELFF.

This clonotype was detected a few times. The chain uses TRBV5-1 and TRBJ1-4; D may be TRBD1 (6 bases). The DNA end lines up better with TRBJ1-6; the J call may be wrong. Germline lookup yields CDR1 SGHRS and CDR2 YFSETQ. The CDR3 runs to 15 residues. CDR3: CASREGDGDNSPLHF. CDR3 in DNA: TGCGCCAGCAGGGAGGGGGACGGCGATAATTCACCCCTCCACTTT.

V and J are TRBV20-1 and TRBJ2-3, with 7 positions matching TRBD2. The CDR3 is 14 amino acids. Germline V gene data show CDR1 as DFQATT and CDR2 as SNEGSKA (reference sequence). DNA of the CDR3: TGCAGCACCCCTTCTAGCGGAAGCACAGATACGCAGTATTTT. Its protein is CSTPSSGSTDTQYF.

The V call is TRBV28, the J call TRBJ2-1; D not certain. Looked up from germline, CDR1 is MDHEN and CDR2 is SYDVKM. Trimming removed 5 bases from V and 2 bases from J, with 7 bases in between. CDR3 length equals 13 residues. The CDR3, as DNA: TGTGCCAGCAGTCTTCCAACCTACAATGAGCAGTTCTTC. This encodes CASSLPTYNEQFF. Complete variable domain (other parts from reference TRBV28 and TRBJ2-1): DVKVTQSSRYLVKRTGEKVFLECVQDMDHENMFWYRQDPGLGLRLIYFSYDVKMKEKGDIPEGYSVSREKKERFSLILESASTNQTSMYLCASSLPTYNEQFFGPGTRLTVL.

This clonotype was counted a few times. A clone one base away is much larger, so this may be a read error. The V and J genes are TRBV20-1 and TRBJ2-7, with 8 nucleotides matching TRBD2. Germline lookup yields CDR1 DFQATT and CDR2 SNEGSKA (reference sequence). The CDR3 sequence is 15 residues long. Losses at the gene ends were 2 bases for V and 6 bases for J; bases not matched to a gene: 12. Here the CDR3 reads CSARKIGRAGAEQYF. CDR3 sequence (DNA): TGCAGTGCTAGAAAGATTGGCCGAGCGGGAGCCGAGCAGTACTTC.

This sequence joins TRBV19 and TRBJ2-1; D is ambiguous. Germline V CDR1 and CDR2: LNHDA, SQIVND (reference sequence). V lost 7 bases to trimming and J lost 9 bases, with 25 bases between them. The CDR3 extends over 16 amino acids. CDR3 residues: CASTPDLSLYRAEQFF. CDR3 DNA: TGTGCCAGTACCCCGGATTTAAGCCTGTACCGCGCTGAGCAGTTCTTC. The full variable domain, with the rest looked up from reference TRBV19 and TRBJ2-1, is DGGITQSPKYLFRKEGQNVTLSCEQNLNHDAMYWYRQDPGQGLRLIYYSQIVNDFQKGDIAEGYSVSREKKESFPLTVTSAQKNPTAFYLCASTPDLSLYRAEQFFGPGTRLTVL.

This clonotype occurred a few times. This chain links TRBV12-3 or TRBV12-4 with TRBJ2-2, with no clear D. The CDR3 runs to 11 residues. V was pared by 3 bases and J by 10 bases, with 6 bases between. Here the CDR3 reads CASSFTTELFF. CDR3 nucleotide sequence: TGTGCCAGCAGTTTTACGACGGAGCTGTTTTTT.

This clonotype was found many times. Its ends do not fully match the called genes, so a read error is possible. The rearrangement links TRBV7-3 to TRBJ2-3; D is possibly TRBD1 (5 bases). There are 15 residues in the CDR3. Per the germline V gene, CDR1 is SGHTA and CDR2 is FQGTGA. The CDR3 DNA follows: TGTGCTAGCAGCTCAACAGGTCCGGGCACAGATACGCAGTATTTT. This gives the protein CASSSTGPGTDTQYF.

The CDR3 here is CATRQGRTGELFF. CDR3 sequence (DNA): TGTGCCACCAGACAGGGTCGGACCGGGGAGCTGTTTTTT. The J gene is TRBJ2-2, the V gene TRBV24-1; a weak D match, TRBD1 (6 bases). Germline V gene lookup returns CDR1 KGHDR and CDR2 SFDVKD. This CDR3 has 13 residues. The V gene lost 7 bases and the J gene lost 5 bases, with 10 bases spanning the gap.

The sample holds a few counts of this clonotype. This chain joins TRBV11-2 and TRBJ2-1; TRBD2 aligns across 9 bases. J lost 6 bases, V lost 0 bases, and 12 bases had no gene match. The germline V gene encodes CDR1 SGHAT and CDR2 FQNNGV. The length of the CDR3 is 18 residues. CDR3 sequence: CASSLDSLREGRGNEQFF. In DNA, the CDR3 is TGTGCCAGCAGCTTAGATAGTTTGCGGGAGGGCCGGGGCAATGAGCAGTTCTTC.

The V call is TRBV6-2 or TRBV6-3, the J call TRBJ1-5; D perhaps matches TRBD1 (5 bases). V was cut by 7 bases and J by 5 bases, with 9 bases left in between. The CDR3 consists of 12 residues. Germline values: CDR1 MNHEY, CDR2 SVGEGT. CDR3 region: CASKGTHQPQHF. The CDR3 DNA is TGTGCCAGCAAGGGGACCCATCAGCCCCAGCATTTT.

The gene calls are TRBV20-1 and TRBJ1-5, with D tentatively TRBD1 (5 bases). The CDR3 has 14 amino acids. The V end lost 4 bases, the J end lost 3 bases, and 13 bases lay between the germline ends. Germline V CDR1 and CDR2: DFQATT, SNEGSKA (reference sequence). The CDR3 DNA reads TGCAGTGCTAATGACGGGGGGAACAATCAGCCCCAGCATTTT. Residues: CSANDGGNNQPQHF.

Only a few counts were recorded for this clonotype. Here the CDR3 reads CASSYSEGGYEQFF. The CDR3 DNA reads as TGTGCCAGCAGTTACTCGGAGGGGGGCTATGAGCAGTTCTTC. This rearrangement joins TRBV6-2 or TRBV6-3 to TRBJ2-1; D might be TRBD1 or TRBD2, each matching 6 bases. V was clipped by 0 bases and J by 8 bases, with 11 bases between them. The CDR3 totals 14 residues. Germline V lookup: CDR1 MNHEY, CDR2 SVGEGT.

This clonotype was detected only a few times. This chain links TRBV9 with TRBJ2-7, with 15 bases identical to TRBD2. Germline V gives CDR1 SGDLS, CDR2 YYNGEE. The CDR3 length is 16 residues. The V gene end was trimmed by 4 bases and the J gene end by 4 bases; junction bases not matched to a gene: 6. The CDR3 region has the DNA TGTGCCAGCAGCTCCGGACTAGCGGGAGGGGTTTACGAGCAGTACTTC. Translated: CASSSGLAGGVYEQYF.

This rearrangement joins TRBV4-1 to TRBJ1-5; 7 bases map to TRBD1. Germline V gives CDR1 MGHRA, CDR2 YSYEKL. The CDR3 has 14 residues. Trimming at V came to 4 bases and at J to 7 bases, leaving 7 bases not matched to a gene. CDR3 sequence (DNA): TGCGCCAGCAGCCCGGCAGGGGGTACCCAGCCCCAGCATTTT. Amino acids: CASSPAGGTQPQHF.